This is a list of T cell receptor beta chains from one sample in a study of T cell repertoires in cytomegalovirus infection. TCRdb itself ran the reads through MiXCR, one entry per CDR3 protein. The sample lists about 60,000 distinct CDR3 sequences; 20% to 25% were seen once. Antigens for these TCRs are unknown. Sequences were derived from CD8+ T cells from cultured PBMCs, sampled from culture after CMV antigen stimulation. Receptors originate from a human donor in good health (CMV status not recorded). Some clones in this sample may be carry-over from other donors' samples. CDR3s include the opening cysteine and the closing phenylalanine or tryptophan. The order of the fields is CDR3 DNA, CDR3 protein, V gene, D gene, J gene, clone size. The D gene is left open where the match is weak. Some rows mark clone size as missing; the rest say once, few, many or name a class of expanded clone.

DNA: TGTGCCAGCAGTTCGGATCCAGGTCGAAATTCACCCCTCCACTTT
CDR3: CASSSDPGRNSPLHF
V: TRBV7-2
D: .
J: TRBJ1-6
size: few

DNA: TGTGCCAGCAGTGCGCGCCGGGACACAAAAAGCACAGATACGCAGTATTTT
CDR3: CASSARRDTKSTDTQYF
V: TRBV12-3/TRBV12-4
D: .
J: TRBJ2-3
size: .

DNA: TGTGCCAGCAGCCCGGTGGGGGGACAGAGCTTCTCCTATAATTCACCCCTCCACTTT
CDR3: CASSPVGGQSFSYNSPLHF
V: TRBV7-8
D: TRBD1
J: TRBJ1-6
size: few

DNA: TGTGCCAGCAGCTTAGATCAAGGGGGCAGTCTGAACACTGAAGCTTTCTTT
CDR3: CASSLDQGGSLNTEAFF
V: TRBV11-2
D: TRBD1
J: TRBJ1-1
size: .

DNA: TGTGCCAGCAGCTCAACTGACAGGAGCTCCTACGAGCAGTACTTC
CDR3: CASSSTDRSSYEQYF
V: TRBV7-9
D: .
J: TRBJ2-7
size: .

DNA: TGTGCCAGCAGCCCCGGGGACGGACCCTACGAGCAGTACTTC
CDR3: CASSPGDGPYEQYF
V: TRBV7-9
D: .
J: TRBJ2-7
size: .

DNA: TGTGCCAGCAGCTTGATACAGGCCAAAAACATTCAGTACTTC
CDR3: CASSLIQAKNIQYF
V: TRBV11-1
D: .
J: TRBJ2-4
size: .

DNA: TGTGCCAGCAGCTATAGGGGGGGGACTGGAGAGGAGCAGTACTTC
CDR3: CASSYRGGTGEEQYF
V: TRBV7-2
D: .
J: TRBJ2-7
size: few

DNA: TGTGCCTGGAGTCTTACTACAGAAGGTTTTGATACGCAGTATTTT
CDR3: CAWSLTTEGFDTQYF
V: TRBV30
D: .
J: TRBJ2-3
size: few

DNA: TGTGCCAGCAGTTCGGTGGGGACAGAGAACACTGAAGCTTTCTTT
CDR3: CASSSVGTENTEAFF
V: TRBV11-1
D: TRBD1
J: TRBJ1-1
size: .

DNA: TGTGCCAGCAGTTACTCGATAGTTGGCGAGCAGTTCTTC
CDR3: CASSYSIVGEQFF
V: TRBV6-2/TRBV6-3
D: .
J: TRBJ2-1
size: .

DNA: TGCGCCAGCAGCCAAGAATTTAACACTGAAGCTTTCTTT
CDR3: CASSQEFNTEAFF
V: TRBV4-1
D: .
J: TRBJ1-1
size: .

DNA: TGTGCCAGCCAACAGGCAGACTCCTACGAGCAGTACTTC
CDR3: CASQQADSYEQYF
V: TRBV12-3/TRBV12-4
D: .
J: TRBJ2-7
size: .

DNA: TGCAGCCTGGGACAGCCAAACACCGGGGAGCTGTTTTTT
CDR3: CSLGQPNTGELFF
V: TRBV29-1
D: TRBD1
J: TRBJ2-2
size: few

DNA: TGCGCCAGCAGTCAACCGTCAGCGGGGAGGAGCACAGATACGCAGTATTTT
CDR3: CASSQPSAGRSTDTQYF
V: TRBV23-1
D: TRBD2
J: TRBJ2-3
size: .

DNA: TGTGCCACCAGCGGGAACAGGGGGAGTGAGCAGTTCTTC
CDR3: CATSGNRGSEQFF
V: TRBV15
D: TRBD1
J: TRBJ2-1
size: .

DNA: TGTGCCACTAGGGGGCGGGCTAACTATGGCTACACCTTC
CDR3: CATRGRANYGYTF
V: TRBV7-2
D: TRBD1
J: TRBJ1-2
size: .

DNA: TGTGCCAGCAGCTTGTGGGTGGGCACTGAAGCTTTCTTT
CDR3: CASSLWVGTEAFF
V: TRBV5-5
D: .
J: TRBJ1-1
size: few

DNA: TGTGCCAGCAGCTTAAACATCCTCACAGATACGCAGTATTTT
CDR3: CASSLNILTDTQYF
V: TRBV7-2
D: .
J: TRBJ2-3
size: .

DNA: TGTGCCAGCAGCTTCGGACAGGGCTGGGGGGATACGCAGTATTTT
CDR3: CASSFGQGWGDTQYF
V: TRBV7-2
D: TRBD1
J: TRBJ2-3
size: .

DNA: TGTGCCAGCAGTACCGGGACAGGGACTGAAAAACTGTTTTTT
CDR3: CASSTGTGTEKLFF
V: TRBV12-3/TRBV12-4
D: TRBD1
J: TRBJ1-4
size: .

DNA: TGTGCCAGCAGCCCGAGACTAGCGGGGGGCGACGAGACCCAGTACTTC
CDR3: CASSPRLAGGDETQYF
V: TRBV7-2
D: TRBD2
J: TRBJ2-5
size: few

DNA: TGTGCCAGCAGTGAAGCGAAGGGGTGGGACACTGAAGCTTTCTTT
CDR3: CASSEAKGWDTEAFF
V: TRBV2
D: .
J: TRBJ1-1
size: .